The 32 T cell receptor beta chains below all came from one sample that was sequenced in a study of low-dose radiotherapy and immunotherapy resistance in tumors. TRAV- and TRBV-specific primers were used for first-strand cDNA, which covered alpha and beta chains. Over roughly 19 PCR cycles, TCRs were amplified from a constant-region primer and V-primer adapter. One entry per CDR3 protein, called by TCRdb with MiXCR from the reads. Here the sample spans around 99,000 distinct CDR3 sequences, roughly 9% being singletons. Time point described: before trial treatment. Specimen: PBMCs, collected before treatment. Receptor source: a male donor with prostate cancer.

This clonotype was observed a single time. This chain joins TRBV5-4 and TRBJ2-1, with D uncertain. Germline V gives CDR1 SGHNT, CDR2 YYREEE (reference sequence). V lost 2 bases and J 10 bases, leaving 16 bases between the germline ends. This CDR3 comprises 14 residues. The CDR3 loop reads CASSFRVGFGEQFF. CDR3 nucleotide sequence: TGTGCCAGCAGCTTTAGGGTTGGGTTCGGGGAGCAGTTCTTC.

With respect to this clonotype: This likely reflects a read error, since a far larger clone is one base away. V gene TRBV6-2 or TRBV6-3 combines with J gene TRBJ2-7, with 10 bases that match TRBD2. The CDR3 consists of 15 residues. The J segment lost 4 bases and the V segment lost 1 base, leaving 4 bases of the junction unmatched. The germline V gene has CDR1 MNHEY and CDR2 SVGEGT. This chain's CDR3 is CASSYFSGRRYEQYF. CDR3 DNA sequence: TGTGCCAGCAGTTACTTTAGCGGGAGGAGGTACGAGCAGTACTTC.

This clonotype was observed many times. V usage is TRBV15 and J usage is TRBJ2-5, with 7 bases matching TRBD1. The V and J ends lost 0 bases and 5 bases, in that order; junction bases with no gene match: 9. Looked up from germline, CDR1 is LNHNV and CDR2 is YYDKDF (reference sequence). The CDR3 contains 16 residues. CDR3 in amino acids: CATSRDLEGGGETQYF. Written as DNA, the CDR3 is TGTGCCACCAGCAGAGATCTGGAAGGGGGCGGTGAGACCCAGTACTTC.

This clonotype occurred many times. The chain combines TRBV27 with TRBJ1-4, with 7 nucleotides matching TRBD1. V shed 3 bases and J 7 bases; nucleotides not matched to a gene: 11. The CDR3 length is 16 residues. Germline V CDR1 and CDR2: MNHEY, SMNVEV (reference sequence). The CDR3 coding sequence is TGTGCCAGCAGTTTGGCGAGACAGGGTGTTGGTGAAAAACTGTTTTTT. Translated: CASSLARQGVGEKLFF.

This clonotype was seen many times. The chain has TRBV5-4 and TRBJ2-1; D might be TRBD1 (6 bases). The CDR3 length is 14 residues. V lost 4 bases to trimming and J lost 1 base, with 9 bases between them. Per germline, CDR1 SGHNT and CDR2 YYREEE (reference sequence). The CDR3 is CASSLGQSYNEQFF. The CDR3, as DNA: TGTGCCAGCAGCCTAGGACAGTCCTACAATGAGCAGTTCTTC.

There are many counts of this clonotype. The rearrangement links TRBV11-2 to TRBJ2-5; D gene unclear. Germline CDR1 and CDR2: SGHAT and FQNNGV. The CDR3 has 11 amino acids. Trimming took 6 bases from V and 5 from J, leaving 7 bases between them. The CDR3, as DNA: TGTGCCAGCAGTCCCGAGGAGACCCAGTACTTC. Translation gives CASSPEETQYF.

This clonotype was recorded many times. The rearrangement joins TRBV28 to TRBJ2-5; 12 bases agree with TRBD1. CDR1 and CDR2 from the germline V gene are MDHEN and SYDVKM. The J segment lost 5 bases and the V segment lost 5 bases, leaving 6 bases of the junction unmatched. There are 15 residues in the CDR3. The CDR3 is CASSPGTGGRETQYF. In DNA form, the CDR3 reads TGTGCCAGCAGTCCCGGGACAGGGGGCCGGGAGACCCAGTACTTC.

In this sample, this clonotype turned up many times. The rearrangement uses TRBV15 and TRBJ2-7; 9 nucleotides agree with TRBD1. Losses at the gene ends were 3 bases for V and 2 bases for J; bases not matched to a gene: 5. From germline, CDR1 is LNHNV and CDR2 YYDKDF (reference sequence). The CDR3 contains 15 residues. The CDR3 DNA is TGTGCCACCAGCAGGCCGGGACAGGGAACCTACGAGCAGTACTTC. This encodes CATSRPGQGTYEQYF.

This clonotype was counted ten times or more. The chain couples TRBV4-3 to TRBJ2-2, with D maybe TRBD2 (6 bases). CDR3 size: 15 residues. In germline, CDR1 is LGHNA, CDR2 YSLEER. Trimming left V 1 base short and J 3 bases short, with 9 bases between. The CDR3 protein is CASSQVGGDTGELFF. The CDR3 nucleotides read TGCGCCAGCAGCCAAGTGGGGGGAGACACCGGGGAGCTGTTTTTT.

This clonotype occurred many times. The chain links TRBV23-1 to TRBJ2-1; D possibly uses TRBD1 or TRBD2 (5 bases each). TRBV23-1 is reported as an ORF; its role is uncertain. Trimming stripped 4 bases from V and 4 bases from J, with 5 bases between. The CDR3 is 12 amino acids. CDR3 region: CASSRGYNEQFF. The CDR3 DNA follows: TGCGCCAGCAGTCGGGGGTACAATGAGCAGTTCTTC.

This clonotype was seen repeatedly, ten times or more. The rearrangement joins TRBV4-3 to TRBJ2-7, with TRBD2 identical over 7 bases. Germline V gives CDR1 LGHNA, CDR2 YSLEER. The CDR3 runs 16 residues. J gave up 3 bases and V 0 bases, and 8 bases lay outside the gene matches. CDR3 amino acids: CASSQEGGLPNYEQYF. CDR3 nucleotides: TGCGCCAGCAGCCAAGAGGGGGGGTTACCCAACTACGAGCAGTACTTC.

The chain employs TRBV29-1 and TRBJ2-3; the match to TRBD2 covers 10 bases. The CDR3 sequence is 15 residues long. Germline values: CDR1 SQVTM, CDR2 ANQGSEA. Trimming removed 1 base from V and 3 bases from J; junction bases left unmatched: 4. As DNA, the CDR3 is TGCAGCGTTGAAGCGGGACTAGCGACGACAGATACGCAGTATTTT. Translation gives CSVEAGLATTDTQYF.

This clonotype showed up many times. The chain is built from TRBV20-1 and TRBJ2-5; 7 nucleotides match TRBD1. Trimming at V came to 5 bases and at J to 3 bases, leaving 6 bases not matched to a gene. The length of the CDR3 is 13 residues. Per germline, CDR1 DFQATT and CDR2 SNEGSKA (reference sequence). Written as DNA, the CDR3 is TGCAGTGCTCCCTGGACAGGAAAAGAGACCCAGTACTTC. Protein: CSAPWTGKETQYF.

The table lists this clonotype with many counts. The chain uses TRBV4-3 and TRBJ2-3; D ambiguous. The CDR3 sequence is 15 residues long. V was cut by 0 bases and J by 5 bases, with 12 bases left in between. Per germline, CDR1 LGHNA and CDR2 YSLEER. CDR3 amino acids: CASSQERISRDTQYF. For the CDR3, the DNA is TGCGCCAGCAGCCAAGAAAGGATTTCGAGAGATACGCAGTATTTT.

V is TRBV27 and J is TRBJ1-1; possibly TRBD1 for D (6 bases). The CDR3 covers 13 residues. The V gene lost 0 bases and the J gene lost 7 bases, with 9 bases spanning the gap. Germline V lookup: CDR1 MNHEY, CDR2 SMNVEV (reference sequence). The CDR3 region is CASSLSGQFEAFF. The CDR3, as DNA: TGTGCCAGCAGTTTATCTGGACAGTTTGAAGCTTTCTTT.

This clonotype was seen at least ten times. The CDR3 spells CASSPGAPGGGYTF. The CDR3 DNA sequence: TGCGCCAGCAGCCCGGGGGCACCGGGGGGGGGCTACACCTTC. V usage is TRBV4-1 and J usage is TRBJ1-2; D may be TRBD1 (6 bases). This CDR3 comprises 14 residues. The V end was cut by 4 bases, the J end by 8 bases, with 17 bases between. The germline V gene encodes CDR1 MGHRA and CDR2 YSYEKL.

This clonotype showed up many times. The rearrangement links TRBV29-1 to TRBJ2-7; 8 bases are shared with TRBD1. V shed 3 bases, J shed 1 base, and the junction held 2 bases outside the gene matches. The germline V gene encodes CDR1 SQVTM and CDR2 ANQGSEA. This CDR3 comprises 13 residues. The CDR3 protein is CSVDTGGSYEQYF. The CDR3 DNA sequence: TGCAGCGTTGACACAGGGGGGTCCTACGAGCAGTACTTC.

This clonotype was seen a few times. This chain uses TRBV7-3 with TRBJ2-3; 8 bases align to TRBD2. CDR3 length: 16 amino acids. The germline gives CDR1 SGHTA, CDR2 FQGTGA. Losses at the gene ends were 1 base for V and 1 base for J; bases not matched to a gene: 4. The CDR3 sequence: CASSLRSGSGTDTQYF. Here the CDR3 DNA reads TGTGCCAGCAGCTTAAGAAGCGGGAGTGGCACAGATACGCAGTATTTT.

This clonotype was seen many times. The chain is built from TRBV7-9 and TRBJ2-7, with 7 bases aligning to TRBD1. Germline V CDR1 and CDR2: SEHNR, FQNEAQ (reference sequence). The CDR3 spans 13 residues. Trimming cost V 5 bases and J 6 bases; bases outside gene matches: 7. CDR3 DNA sequence: TGTGCCAGCAGCCAAGGACAGGTCGGCGAGCAGTACTTC. Translated, it gives CASSQGQVGEQYF.

This clonotype came up many times. The chain uses TRBV18 and TRBJ1-4, with D tentatively TRBD1 (6 bases). This CDR3 is built from 17 residues. Trimming shortened V by 5 bases and J by 2 bases, and 18 bases separated the two germline ends. Germline V gene sequence: CDR1 KGHSH, CDR2 LQKENI. The CDR3 DNA is TGTGCCAGCTCATCCCCCAACAGGGCAGCGACTAATGAAAAACTGTTTTTT. Translating gives CASSSPNRAATNEKLFF.

This clonotype was counted ten times or more. J is TRBJ1-1 and V is TRBV3-1; D is undetermined. The CDR3 runs to 13 residues. V lost 5 bases, J lost 1 base, and 8 bases lay in between. Germline loops: CDR1 LGHDT, CDR2 YNNKEL (reference sequence). CDR3 region: CASSRDWNTEAFF. The CDR3 bases are TGTGCCAGCAGCAGAGATTGGAACACTGAAGCTTTCTTT.

This clonotype has at least ten counts. The chain links TRBV7-9 to TRBJ2-1; 11 bases align to TRBD2. From germline, CDR1 is SEHNR and CDR2 FQNEAQ (reference sequence). CDR3 size: 16 residues. V was clipped by 7 bases and J by 2 bases; unmatched bases: 7. In DNA, the CDR3 is TGTGCCAGCACCATAGCGGGAGGGGGCACCTACAATGAGCAGTTCTTC. Protein sequence: CASTIAGGGTYNEQFF.

There are many counts of this clonotype. The chain couples TRBV11-2 to TRBJ2-5; TRBD1 agrees at 7 bases. J was trimmed by 5 bases and V by 5 bases; bases with no gene match: 14. This CDR3 is 16 amino acids long. Germline loops: CDR1 SGHAT, CDR2 FQNNGV. The DNA for the CDR3 is TGTGCCAGCAGCCGACAGGGAGCGGCCCCGTCGGAGACCCAGTACTTC. It translates to CASSRQGAAPSETQYF. Full variable domain (remainder filled in from reference TRBV11-2 and TRBJ2-5): EAGVAQSPRYKIIEKRQSVAFWCNPISGHATLYWYQQILGQGPKLLIQFQNNGVVDDSQLPKDRFSAERLKGVDSTLKIQPAKLEDSAVYLCASSRQGAAPSETQYFGPGTRLLVL.

Points on this clonotype: A far larger clone is off by one base, so a read error is likely. This chain links TRBV28 with TRBJ2-1; 9 bases line up with TRBD1. The CDR3 length is 14 residues. Germline V gene data show CDR1 as MDHEN and CDR2 as SYDVKM. Trimming took 6 bases from V and 10 from J; bases not matched to a gene: 10. CDR3 in amino acids: CASRSGQGDYEQFF. Written as DNA, the CDR3 is TGTGCCAGCAGGTCGGGACAGGGCGACTACGAGCAGTTCTTC.

This clonotype was seen at least ten times. The genes are TRBV30 and TRBJ2-2, with a tentative D call TRBD1 (6 bases). V was cut by 1 base and J by 6 bases, with 9 bases left in between. The V gene's germline CDR1 is GTSNPN and CDR2 SVGIG (reference sequence). CDR3 length: 13 amino acids. CDR3 region: CAWSDRVPGELFF. The CDR3 DNA sequence: TGTGCCTGGAGTGACAGGGTTCCCGGGGAGCTGTTTTTT.

The sample holds many counts of this clonotype. This chain connects TRBV7-2 to TRBJ2-3; maybe TRBD1 (6 bases). CDR1 is SGHTA, CDR2 FQGNSA, per germline. CDR3 length: 15 residues. V lost 5 bases to trimming and J lost 4 bases, with 16 bases between them. The CDR3 loop is CASSQRSTGSDTQYF. The CDR3, as DNA: TGTGCCAGCAGCCAGCGCAGTACAGGGTCAGATACGCAGTATTTT.

This clonotype has a count of ten or more. The genes are TRBV3-1 and TRBJ2-7; D gene uncertain. Trimming removed 1 base at V and 7 bases at J, with 8 bases between. Looked up from germline, CDR1 is LGHDT and CDR2 is YNNKEL (reference sequence). The CDR3 extends over 12 amino acids. The CDR3 region is CASSQVYLEQYF. The CDR3 DNA sequence: TGTGCCAGCAGCCAAGTTTACTTGGAGCAGTACTTC.

The table lists this clonotype with many counts. The chain has TRBV6-2 or TRBV6-3 and TRBJ2-7, with TRBD1 identical over 9 bases. Per the germline V gene, CDR1 is MNHEY and CDR2 is SVGEGT. The CDR3 consists of 14 residues. V lost 7 bases and J lost 6; bases outside the gene matches: 10. DNA for the CDR3: TGTGCCAGCACCAGAAACGGACAGGGGCGCGAGCAGTACTTC. Translating it yields CASTRNGQGREQYF.

This chain uses TRBV7-8 with TRBJ2-2; D not certain. CDR3 size: 15 residues. The V gene's germline CDR1 is SGHVS and CDR2 FQNEAQ. Trimming took off 5 bases at V and 0 bases at J, with 10 bases between the two ends. The CDR3 DNA is TGTGCCAGCAGCAAGGACGTCGCGAACACCGGGGAGCTGTTTTTT. Its translation is CASSKDVANTGELFF.

On this clonotype: A much larger clone lies one base from this, so it may be a read error. This chain joins TRBV20-1 and TRBJ1-6; the D is unclear. CDR3 length: 11 residues. The germline V gene has CDR1 DFQATT and CDR2 SNEGSKA (reference sequence). The CDR3 bases are TGCAGTTCTAGACCCCGCGGACCCCTCCACTTT. Its translation is CSSRPRGPLHF.

This clonotype was recorded once. A read error likely explains this, since a far larger clone differs by one base. V and J are TRBV6-5 and TRBJ1-5; a weak D match, TRBD1 (5 bases). This CDR3 is built from 13 residues. From germline, CDR1 is MNHEY and CDR2 SVGAGI. The CDR3 nucleotides are TGTGCCGGCAGTGGGGGGGTCAATCAGCCCCAGCATTTT. It encodes CAGSGGVNQPQHF.

The table lists this clonotype with many counts. The genes are TRBV13 and TRBJ2-2; TRBD1 might be the D (6 bases). Germline CDR1 is PRHDT and CDR2 is FYEKMQ (reference sequence). This CDR3 contains 17 residues. Trimming stripped 5 bases from V and 0 bases from J, with 16 bases between. Here the CDR3 DNA reads TGTGCCAGCAGCCCACGGACAGCTCTTACGAACACCGGGGAGCTGTTTTTT. Protein product: CASSPRTALTNTGELFF.